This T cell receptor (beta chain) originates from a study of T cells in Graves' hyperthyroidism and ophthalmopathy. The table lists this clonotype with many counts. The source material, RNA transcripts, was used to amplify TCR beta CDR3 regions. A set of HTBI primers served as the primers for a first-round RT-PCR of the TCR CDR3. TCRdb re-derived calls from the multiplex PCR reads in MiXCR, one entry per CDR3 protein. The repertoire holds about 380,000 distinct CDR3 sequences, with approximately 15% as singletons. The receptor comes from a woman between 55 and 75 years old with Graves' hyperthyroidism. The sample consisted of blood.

Written as DNA, the CDR3 is TGTGCCAGCAAGAACTACGGCACTGAAGCTTTCTTT. Protein product: CASKNYGTEAFF. The V and J genes are TRBV2 and TRBJ1-1; D not certain. V was cut by 7 bases and J by 4 bases, with 10 bases left in between. Germline lookup yields CDR1 SNHLY and CDR2 FYNNEI. The CDR3 sequence is 12 residues long.